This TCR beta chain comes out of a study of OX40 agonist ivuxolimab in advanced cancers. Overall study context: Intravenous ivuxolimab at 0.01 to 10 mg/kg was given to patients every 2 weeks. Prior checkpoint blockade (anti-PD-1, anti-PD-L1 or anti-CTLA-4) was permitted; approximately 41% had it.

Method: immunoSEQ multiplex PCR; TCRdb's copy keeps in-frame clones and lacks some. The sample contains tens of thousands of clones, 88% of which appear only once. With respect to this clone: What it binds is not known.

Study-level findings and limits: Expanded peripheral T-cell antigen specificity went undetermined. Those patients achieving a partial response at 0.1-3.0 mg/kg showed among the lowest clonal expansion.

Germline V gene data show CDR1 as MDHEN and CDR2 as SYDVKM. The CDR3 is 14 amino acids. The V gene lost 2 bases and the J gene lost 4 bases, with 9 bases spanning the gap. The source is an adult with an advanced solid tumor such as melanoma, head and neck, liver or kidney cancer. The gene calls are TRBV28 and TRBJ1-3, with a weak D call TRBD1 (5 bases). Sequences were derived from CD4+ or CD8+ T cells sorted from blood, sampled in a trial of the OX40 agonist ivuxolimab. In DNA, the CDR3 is TGTGCCAGCAGTTTACAGGGTTACGGAAACACCATATATTTT. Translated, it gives CASSLQGYGNTIYF. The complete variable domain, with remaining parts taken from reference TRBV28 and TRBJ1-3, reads DVKVTQSSRYLVKRTGEKVFLECVQDMDHENMFWYRQDPGLGLRLIYFSYDVKMKEKGDIPEGYSVSREKKERFSLILESASTNQTSMYLCASSLQGYGNTIYFGEGSWLTVV.